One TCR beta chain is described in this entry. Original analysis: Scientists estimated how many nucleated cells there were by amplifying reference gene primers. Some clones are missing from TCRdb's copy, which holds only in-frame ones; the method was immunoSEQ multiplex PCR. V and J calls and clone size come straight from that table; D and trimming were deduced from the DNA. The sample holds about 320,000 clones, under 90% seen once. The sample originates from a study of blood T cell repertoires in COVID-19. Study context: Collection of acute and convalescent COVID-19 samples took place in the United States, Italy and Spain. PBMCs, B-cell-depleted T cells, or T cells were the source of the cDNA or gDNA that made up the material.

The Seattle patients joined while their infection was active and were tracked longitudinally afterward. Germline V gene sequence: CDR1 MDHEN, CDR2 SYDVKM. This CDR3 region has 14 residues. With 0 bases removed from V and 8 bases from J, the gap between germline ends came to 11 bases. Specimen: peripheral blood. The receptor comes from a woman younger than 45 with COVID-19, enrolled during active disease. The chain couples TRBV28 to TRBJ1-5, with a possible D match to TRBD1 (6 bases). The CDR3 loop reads CASSLWGGGEPQHF. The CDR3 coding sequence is TGTGCCAGCAGTTTATGGGGAGGGGGGGAGCCCCAGCATTTT.